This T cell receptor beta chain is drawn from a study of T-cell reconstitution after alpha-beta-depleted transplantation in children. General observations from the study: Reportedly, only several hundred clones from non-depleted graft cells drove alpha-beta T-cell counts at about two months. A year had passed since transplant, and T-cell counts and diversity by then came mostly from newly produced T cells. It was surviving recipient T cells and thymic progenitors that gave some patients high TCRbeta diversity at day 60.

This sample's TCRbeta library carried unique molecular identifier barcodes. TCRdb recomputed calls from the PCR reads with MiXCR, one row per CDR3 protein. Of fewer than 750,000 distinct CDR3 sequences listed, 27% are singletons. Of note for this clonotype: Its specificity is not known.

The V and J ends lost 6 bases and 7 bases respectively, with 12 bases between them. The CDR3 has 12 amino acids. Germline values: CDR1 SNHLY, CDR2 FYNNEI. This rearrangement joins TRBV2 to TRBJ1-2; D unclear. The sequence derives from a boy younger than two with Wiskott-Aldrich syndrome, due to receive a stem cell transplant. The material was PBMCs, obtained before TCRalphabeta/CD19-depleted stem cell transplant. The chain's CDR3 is CASSLLTAGYTF. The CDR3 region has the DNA TGTGCCAGCAGCCTGCTGACGGCTGGCTACACCTTC.